This TCR beta chain was identified in a study of blood T cell repertoires in COVID-19. The wider study: Both acute and convalescent COVID-19 samples were obtained from the United States, Italy and Spain. T cells, B-cell-depleted T cells, or PBMCs supplied cDNA or gDNA.

The sample holds one count of this clone. In the authors' methods: By means of reference gene primer amplification, nucleated cell counts were estimated. The protocol was immunoSEQ multiplex PCR, while the TCRdb copy is restricted to in-frame clones and leaves out a portion. V and J calls and clone size are given by that table; D and trimming were obtained from the DNA. The table lists roughly 120,000 clones, over 60% of them singletons, with approximately 4.2% in the top ten. The CDR3 loop spans 14 amino acids. The germline CDR1 and CDR2 sequences are LNHDA and SQIVND (reference sequence). V lost 5 bases, J lost 4 bases, and 14 bases lay in between.

The receptor was isolated from a woman over 75 with acute or convalescent COVID-19. The chain combines TRBV19 with TRBJ1-2; TRBD1 is a possible D gene (6 bases). Sequencing was carried out using peripheral blood. This CDR3 is CASSSQGHTYGYTF. The CDR3 bases are TGTGCCAGTAGTTCCCAGGGACATACCTATGGCTACACCTTC.